This T cell receptor beta chain was recorded in a study of blood T cells in healthy people across ages (dated by TCRdb to about 2015). With respect to the entire study: Template switching captured roughly one uniquely barcoded TCR beta cDNA molecule per two T cells in model experiments. To track age-related changes in TCR beta repertoire diversity, the study relied on deep sequencing normalized with unique cDNA molecular identifiers. Four age groups were formed from the donors: young (average approximately 17 years), middle-aged (approximately 40), aged (more than 55) and long-lived (less than 85). To avoid experimental bias, donors of different ages were randomly spread across the sequencing lanes. Two additional independent replicas of 1 million unique cDNA reads from the same blood draw were analyzed for two donors (one aged 18 to 30 and one aged 80 or older). Overall study results and their limits: The long-lived group showed more naive CD4+ T cells, fewer expanded clones and increased TCR diversity than the aged group, suggesting age selection. Bulk unsorted PBMC profiling prevented conclusive comparison of naive and antigen-experienced compartments. There was a strong correlation between observed TCR beta diversity and the percentage of naive T cells measured by flow cytometry. Estimates of total diversity from one million sequenced T cells were regarded as lower bounds and underestimates. As age increased, observed TCR beta diversity per million T cells dropped in a roughly linear way, and a significant reduction was already evident by age approximately 40. The CMV infection status of donors was not known, potentially confounding age-related changes in expanded clonotypes.

To note about this clonotype: Its antigen specificity is not known. Per-base quality was not reported, and no clone a single base away is much larger than it.

The donors were roughly 40 Caucasian individuals from Russia, aged roughly 6 to 100 years, who were systemically healthy. Approximately 9.3 milliliters of peripheral blood were collected from each donor into EDTA-treated Vacutainer tubes. Ficoll-Paque density-gradient centrifugation was used to isolate PBMCs, with at least 6 million per sample. Trizol reagent was used to extract total RNA from the PBMCs, yielding at least 6 micrograms per sample. For every donor, flow cytometry on a PBMC aliquot measured the percentage of naive CD45RAhigh/CD27high T cells. To prepare the library, 5' RACE was applied. TCRdb names Illumina HiSeq 2500 as the instrument used. A second PCR of about 6 to 12 cycles was run with a J-beta primer mix and a sample-barcoded 5' primer. Each TCR beta cDNA molecule received a unique molecular identifier from a template-switch 5' adaptor carrying 12 random nucleotides. At least 2.5 million CDR3-containing paired-end reads were obtained from each sample. First-strand cDNA was synthesized from all RNA with the Mint cDNA synthesis kit, primed by a TRBC-specific oligonucleotide. Following uracil-DNA glycosylase treatment, all cDNA underwent a first 18-cycle PCR with the universal primers M1SS and BC2_uni_R. For the original study's pipeline: For normalization, 1 million high-quality reads, each with a distinct molecular identifier, were randomly selected from each sample. Instead of being binned into consensus sequences, reads with shared molecular identifiers were discarded. CDR3 identification, clonotype clustering and error correction used MiTCR with a Q25 quality threshold and the strictest error-elimination algorithm. Lower-bound total TCR beta diversity was estimated with a nonparametric unseen species model using Euler transformation. TCRdb took the public reads, trimmed them with fastp at Q25, ran MiXCR for clone calling and kept in-frame beta chains. Under each unique CDR3 protein, matching rows form one entry showing the most common genes and DNA. The V and J calls here are based on TCRdb, not the publication. Here the sample has about 1.4 million distinct CDR3 sequences; around 59% occur a single time. The biggest ten clones account for roughly 6.3% of the sample.

The receptor's source is a man aged 18 to 35 in good health. Sequencing was done on a sample of blood.

The CDR3 reads as follows: CSARQDWGNQPQHF. The base sequence is TGCAGTGCTAGACAAGACTGGGGTAATCAGCCCCAGCATTTT. The V and J segments used are TRBV20-1 and TRBJ1-5; the D gene remains uncertain. The CDR3 starts with the cysteine, ends with the phenylalanine, and has 14 residues. The retained sequence is limited to the CDR3, 42 bases, with the frame set at the first base. From the germline V gene (reference sequence), CDR1 is DFQATT and CDR2 is SNEGSKA. The germline ends are 12 bases apart after V is trimmed by 2 bases and J by 4 bases.